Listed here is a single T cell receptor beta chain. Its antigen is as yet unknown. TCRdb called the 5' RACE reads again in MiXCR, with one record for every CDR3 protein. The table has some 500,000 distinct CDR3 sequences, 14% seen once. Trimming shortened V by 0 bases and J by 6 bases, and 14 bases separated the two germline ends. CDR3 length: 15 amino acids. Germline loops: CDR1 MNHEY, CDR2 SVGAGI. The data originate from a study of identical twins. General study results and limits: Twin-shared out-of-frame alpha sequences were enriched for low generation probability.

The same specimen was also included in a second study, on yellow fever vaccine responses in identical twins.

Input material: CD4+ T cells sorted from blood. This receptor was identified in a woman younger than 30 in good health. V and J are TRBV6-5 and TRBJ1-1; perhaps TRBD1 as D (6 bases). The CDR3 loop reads CASSYSPGVTSEAFF. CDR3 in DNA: TGTGCCAGCAGTTACTCTCCAGGGGTTACTTCTGAAGCTTTCTTT.